A single sample gave rise to the 10 T cell receptor beta chains below, sequenced in a study of T cell responses to AZD1222 COVID-19 vaccine. Using immunoSEQ multiplex PCR, the repertoire was profiled, and TCRdb retains in-frame clones only, with some absent. Seen here are 95,000 to 150,000 clones, 85% to 90% observed once, and the top ten hold about 3%. This sample comprised peripheral blood, obtained on day 0 of AZD1222 vaccination. The receptors shown here come from an adult in good health.

The rearrangement links TRBV24-1 to TRBJ2-5; D ambiguous. The CDR3 totals 14 residues. V lost 1 base and J lost 2, with 7 bases in between. From germline, CDR1 is KGHDR and CDR2 SFDVKD. CDR3 DNA sequence: TGTGCCACCAGTGATTTAAACACTCAAGAGACCCAGTACTTC. Protein: CATSDLNTQETQYF.

The J gene is TRBJ1-2, the V gene TRBV4-2, with D maybe TRBD1 (6 bases). Trimming took 0 bases from V and 5 from J, leaving 16 bases between them. The CDR3 covers 16 residues. Germline CDR1 reads LGHNA; CDR2 reads YNFKEQ. In nucleotides, the CDR3 is TGTGCCAGCAGCCAAGATTCCACAGGGTACCCATATGGCTACACCTTC. It encodes CASSQDSTGYPYGYTF.

V gene TRBV30 combines with J gene TRBJ1-5; D gene unclear. This CDR3 comprises 14 residues. CDR1 and CDR2 from the germline V gene are GTSNPN and SVGIG (reference sequence). The V end was cut by 0 bases, the J end by 7 bases, with 13 bases between. The CDR3: CAWSVPGITQPQHF. DNA for the CDR3: TGTGCCTGGAGTGTACCCGGCATAACACAGCCCCAGCATTTT.

The CDR3 nucleotides read TGTGCCTGGAAATGGTCGGCTAACTATGGCTACACCTTC. Its protein product is CAWKWSANYGYTF. V gene TRBV30 combines with J gene TRBJ1-2; D is undetermined. The germline V gene encodes CDR1 GTSNPN and CDR2 SVGIG (reference sequence). The CDR3 is 13 residues long. Trimming left V 4 bases short and J 0 bases short, with 9 bases between.

This chain links TRBV7-3 with TRBJ2-3; D is possibly TRBD2 (6 bases). This CDR3 has 17 residues. CDR1 is SGHTA and CDR2 is FQGTGA in the germline V gene. Trimming shortened V by 5 bases and J by 1 base, and 19 bases separated the two germline ends. The CDR3 region is CASSNPLTRGGTDTQYF. In DNA, the CDR3 is TGTGCCAGCAGCAACCCCTTGACTAGGGGAGGCACAGATACGCAGTATTTT.

This chain joins TRBV5-5 and TRBJ1-1; TRBD1 matches 9 bases. This CDR3 is built from 14 residues. V was pared by 3 bases and J by 1 base, with 1 base of the junction left unmatched. Germline assignment: CDR1 SGHKS and CDR2 YYEKEE (reference sequence). The CDR3 region is CASSWDRANTEAFF. The CDR3 nucleotides read TGTGCCAGCAGCTGGGACAGGGCGAACACTGAAGCTTTCTTT.

This clone was counted between two and nine times. The chain links TRBV20-1 to TRBJ1-5; possible D gene TRBD1, 5 bases. The CDR3 totals 11 residues. CDR1 and CDR2 (germline): DFQATT, SNEGSKA (reference sequence). Between the trimmed V and J ends, which lost 7 bases and 4 bases, there was a span of 8 bases. The CDR3 sequence is CSGGENQPQHF. CDR3 bases: TGCAGTGGGGGGGAAAATCAGCCCCAGCATTTT.

This chain connects TRBV28 to TRBJ1-4; D gene unclear. The V end was cut by 4 bases, the J end by 7 bases, with 10 bases between. Per the germline V gene, CDR1 is MDHEN and CDR2 is SYDVKM. The CDR3 is 13 residues long. The CDR3 sequence is CASSWTRSEKLFF. Written as DNA, the CDR3 is TGTGCCAGCAGTTGGACGAGGAGTGAAAAACTGTTTTTT.

The rearrangement links TRBV21-1 to TRBJ2-5. TRBV21-1 corresponds to a pseudogene. The CDR3 loop spans 16 amino acids. The CDR3 protein is CASSKEGGHLQETQYF. The CDR3 region has the DNA TGTGCCAGCAGCAAAGAGGGGGGACATCTTCAAGAGACCCAGTACTTC.

J is TRBJ2-7 and V is TRBV10-1; D might be TRBD1 or TRBD2, each matching 5 bases. CDR3 size: 19 residues. Germline V gives CDR1 WNHNN, CDR2 SYGVQD (reference sequence). Deletions cut 6 bases from V and 2 bases from J, with 29 bases between. The CDR3 protein is CASRGESSRGGSSTYEQYF. CDR3 coding DNA: TGCGCCAGCAGGGGGGAAAGCTCCCGGGGTGGGAGCTCAACCTACGAGCAGTACTTC.